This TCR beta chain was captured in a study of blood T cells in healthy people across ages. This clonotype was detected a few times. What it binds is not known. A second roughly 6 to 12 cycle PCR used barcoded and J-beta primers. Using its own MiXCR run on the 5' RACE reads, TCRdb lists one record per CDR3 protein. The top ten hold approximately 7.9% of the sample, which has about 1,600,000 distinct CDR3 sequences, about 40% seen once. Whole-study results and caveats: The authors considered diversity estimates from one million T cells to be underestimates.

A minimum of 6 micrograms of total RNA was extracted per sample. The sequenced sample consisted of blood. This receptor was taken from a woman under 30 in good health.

The DNA of the CDR3 is TGTGCCAGCAGTTCAAGGGGGGAGACAGGGTCTCCCTACGAGCAGTACTTC. It encodes CASSSRGETGSPYEQYF. This rearrangement joins TRBV27 to TRBJ2-7, with TRBD1 as a possible D gene (7 bases). Trimming cost V 4 bases and J 2 bases, with 21 bases left between them. CDR1 MNHEY and CDR2 SMNVEV come from the germline V gene (reference sequence). This CDR3 is 17 amino acids long.